The T cell receptor beta chain described here comes from a study of blood T cell repertoires in COVID-19 (dated by TCRdb to the early 2020s). In terms of the full investigation: Samples covering the acute and convalescent phases of COVID-19 were provided by collaborators in the United States, Italy and Spain. The repertoires were released in a freely available public database meant as a resource for research on the immune response to SARS-CoV-2. The material from the prospective study consisted of cDNA or gDNA derived from T cells, B-cell-depleted T cells, or PBMCs. Where HLA class I and class II types were available, the types were taken from metadata supplied by the sample provider, not from assay-based typing. Nearly every sample came with metadata listing a de-identified subject ID, COVID-19 status, age in years and sex. Deeply sampled blood TCRbeta repertoires from subjects exposed to, actively infected with, or recovered from COVID-19 were included in the dataset. Samples came from the ongoing ImmuneRACE study (first 160 participants) plus 1,254 subjects from 6 global collaborators.

Concerning this clone itself: Its antigen specificity is not known. Within one base of it there is no much larger clone, and no base qualities were kept.

Participants in the prospective study were aged about 18 to 89 years, lived in about two dozen United States geographic areas, and enrolled through a virtual design. To assign participants to cohorts, the prospective study relied on clinical history that participants themselves reported in a screening survey and a study questionnaire. Recovered participants in ImmuneRACE Cohort 3 were defined as having two consecutive negative NP/OP PCR tests, clearance from a healthcare professional, or resolution of symptoms. Mobile phlebotomists in the prospective study collected whole blood, serum and a nasopharyngeal or oropharyngeal swab from every participant. Additional blood draws and questionnaires over an approximately 2-month period could optionally be provided by prospective study participants. Before DNA extraction, blood samples from the prospective study were shipped at room temperature or frozen.

TCRbeta CDR3 regions were amplified from genomic DNA by means of the immunoSEQ Assay, a bias-controlled multiplex PCR. The authors' analysis ran thus. Nucleated cell counts per sample were estimated from amplification of reference gene primers within the assay. Sequence reads were collapsed and filtered to measure the absolute abundance of every unique TCRbeta CDR3 rearrangement. For each sample, productive Simpson clonality was calculated by taking the square root of Simpson's diversity index across productive rearrangements. Drawn from immuneACCESS, this table holds only the in-frame rearrangements with V and J called that TCRdb kept. Clones are partly lost; checked studies trace under half to an unresolved V gene and leave the rest unexplained. V, J and clone size were drawn from that table, and D and trimming were deduced from the DNA. Within this sample are more than 250,000 clones, with 80% to 90% of them counted one time only. 2.2% of the sample comes from the top ten.

V and J lose 7 bases and 4 bases, and a span of 12 bases separates them. The CDR3 runs 12 residues from the cysteine to the phenylalanine. Kept here is only the CDR3 DNA, which spans 36 bases and is read in frame from base 1. The germline V gene provides CDR1 SQVTM and CDR2 ANQGSEA. Results and caveats for the whole study, not just this receptor: Clinical and demographic metadata were provided uncurated, with the amount varying by source and participant.

Sequencing input: PBMCs or T cells enriched from blood (not recorded which). The rearrangement joined TRBV29-1 to TRBJ2-3; the best D guess is TRBD1, with 7 bases matching. This TCR derives from a man under 40 who had recovered from COVID-19. The CDR3 loop reads CSGQGGADTQYF. The nucleotide sequence is given as TGCAGCGGACAGGGAGGAGCAGATACGCAGTATTTT.